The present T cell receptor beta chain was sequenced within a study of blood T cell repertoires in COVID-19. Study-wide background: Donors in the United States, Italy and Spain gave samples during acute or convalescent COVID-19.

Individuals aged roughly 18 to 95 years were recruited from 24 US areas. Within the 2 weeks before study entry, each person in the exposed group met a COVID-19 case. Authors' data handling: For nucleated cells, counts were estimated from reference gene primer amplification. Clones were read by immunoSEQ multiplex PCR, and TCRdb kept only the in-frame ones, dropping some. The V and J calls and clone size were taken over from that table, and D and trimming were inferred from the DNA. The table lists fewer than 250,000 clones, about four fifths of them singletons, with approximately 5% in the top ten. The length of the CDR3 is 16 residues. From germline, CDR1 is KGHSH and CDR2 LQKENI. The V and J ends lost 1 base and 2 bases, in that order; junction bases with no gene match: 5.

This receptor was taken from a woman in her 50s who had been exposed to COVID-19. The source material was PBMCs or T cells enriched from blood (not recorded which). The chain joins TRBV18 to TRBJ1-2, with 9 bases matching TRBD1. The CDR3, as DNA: TGTGCCAGCTCACCACTGTCCGGGACAGGGAACTATGGCTACACCTTC. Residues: CASSPLSGTGNYGYTF.